This T cell receptor beta chain was profiled in a study of cytomegalovirus exposure and HLA in healthy donors. The study ran its PCR with 60 Vbeta and 13 Jbeta primers. Profiling relied on immunoSEQ multiplex PCR, and the TCRdb table lists in-frame clones only, not all of them. Found here are about 94,000 clones, around three fifths of them singletons; the top ten hold around 4%. As regards this clone: Its antigen is still unknown.

CDR1 SNHLY and CDR2 FYNNEI come from the germline V gene. The CDR3 length is 13 residues. V lost 3 bases and J lost 10, with 15 bases in between. Whole-study results and caveats: Judged likely to be a sequencing artifact was a cluster of highly shared sequence variants. In a later analysis, V- and J-gene trimming of beta chains associated with a DCLRE1C missense variant, replicated independently. Several V segments, TRBV6-2 and TRBV6-3 among them, could not be told apart and were dropped. On later analysis, the bulk of CMV-associated TCR beta chains appeared to be HLA-restricted.

This chain links TRBV2 with TRBJ1-1; maybe TRBD1 (5 bases). The specimen sequenced was PBMCs. The sequence derives from a man younger than 45 in good health and CMV-seronegative. This CDR3 is CASSEGRVLVAFF. The CDR3 DNA reads TGTGCCAGCAGTGAGGGCAGGGTCCTTGTAGCTTTCTTT.